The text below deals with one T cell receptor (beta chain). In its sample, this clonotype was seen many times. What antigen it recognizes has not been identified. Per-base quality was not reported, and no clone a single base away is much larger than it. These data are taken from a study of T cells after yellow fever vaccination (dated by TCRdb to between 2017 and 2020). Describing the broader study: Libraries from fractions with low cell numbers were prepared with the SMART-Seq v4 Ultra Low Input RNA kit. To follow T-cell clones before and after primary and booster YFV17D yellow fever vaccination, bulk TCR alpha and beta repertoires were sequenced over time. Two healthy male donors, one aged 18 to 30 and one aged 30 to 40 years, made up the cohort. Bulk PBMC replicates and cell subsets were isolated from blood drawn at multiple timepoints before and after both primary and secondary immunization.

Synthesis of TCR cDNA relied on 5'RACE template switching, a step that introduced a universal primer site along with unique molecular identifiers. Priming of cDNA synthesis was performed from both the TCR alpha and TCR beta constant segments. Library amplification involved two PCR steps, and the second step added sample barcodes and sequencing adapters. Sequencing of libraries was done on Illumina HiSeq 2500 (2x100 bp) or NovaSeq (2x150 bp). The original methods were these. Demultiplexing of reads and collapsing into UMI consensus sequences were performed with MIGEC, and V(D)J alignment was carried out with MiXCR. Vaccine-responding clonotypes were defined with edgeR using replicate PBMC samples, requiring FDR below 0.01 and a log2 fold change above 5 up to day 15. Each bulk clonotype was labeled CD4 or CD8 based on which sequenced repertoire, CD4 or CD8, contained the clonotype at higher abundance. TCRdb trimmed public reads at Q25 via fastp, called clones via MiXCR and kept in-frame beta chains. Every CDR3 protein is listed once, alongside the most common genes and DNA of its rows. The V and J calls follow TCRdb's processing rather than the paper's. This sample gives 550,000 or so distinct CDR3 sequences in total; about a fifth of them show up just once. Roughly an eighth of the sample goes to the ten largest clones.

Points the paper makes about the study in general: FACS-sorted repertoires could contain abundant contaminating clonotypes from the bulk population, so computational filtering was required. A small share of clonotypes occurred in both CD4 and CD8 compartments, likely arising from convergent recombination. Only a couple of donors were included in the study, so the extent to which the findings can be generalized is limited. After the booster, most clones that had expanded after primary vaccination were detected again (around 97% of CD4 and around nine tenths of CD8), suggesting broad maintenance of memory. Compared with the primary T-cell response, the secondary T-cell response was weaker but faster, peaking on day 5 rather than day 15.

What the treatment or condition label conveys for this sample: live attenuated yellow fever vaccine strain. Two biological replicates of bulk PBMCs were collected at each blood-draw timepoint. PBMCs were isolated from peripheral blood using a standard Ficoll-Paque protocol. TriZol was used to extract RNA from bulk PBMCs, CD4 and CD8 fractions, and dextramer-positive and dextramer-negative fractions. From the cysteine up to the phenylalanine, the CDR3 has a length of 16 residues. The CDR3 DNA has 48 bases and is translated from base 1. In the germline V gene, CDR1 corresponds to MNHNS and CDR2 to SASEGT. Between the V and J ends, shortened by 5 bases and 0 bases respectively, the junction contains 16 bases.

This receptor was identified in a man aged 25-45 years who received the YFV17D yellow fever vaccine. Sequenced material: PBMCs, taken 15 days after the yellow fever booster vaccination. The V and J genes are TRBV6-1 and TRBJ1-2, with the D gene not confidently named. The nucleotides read TGTGCCAGCAGTACCCATGGATCGCCAGCTAACTATGGCTACACCTTC. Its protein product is CASSTHGSPANYGYTF.